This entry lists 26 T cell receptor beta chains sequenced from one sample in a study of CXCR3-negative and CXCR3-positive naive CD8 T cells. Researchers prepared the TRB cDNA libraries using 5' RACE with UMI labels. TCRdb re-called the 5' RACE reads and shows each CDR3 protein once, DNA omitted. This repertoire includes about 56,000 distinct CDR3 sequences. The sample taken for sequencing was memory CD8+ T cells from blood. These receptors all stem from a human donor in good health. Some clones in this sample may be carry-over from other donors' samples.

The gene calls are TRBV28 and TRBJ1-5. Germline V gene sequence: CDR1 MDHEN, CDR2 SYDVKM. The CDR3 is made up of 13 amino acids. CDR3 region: CASSFPGNQPQHF.

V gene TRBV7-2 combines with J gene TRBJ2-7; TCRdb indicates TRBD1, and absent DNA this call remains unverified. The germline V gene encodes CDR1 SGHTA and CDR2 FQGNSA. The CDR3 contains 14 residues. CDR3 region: CASSDRGPSYEQYF.

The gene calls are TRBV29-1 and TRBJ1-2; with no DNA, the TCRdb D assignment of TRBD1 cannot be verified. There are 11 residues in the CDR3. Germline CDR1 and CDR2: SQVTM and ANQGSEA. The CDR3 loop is CSVYGQSGYTF.

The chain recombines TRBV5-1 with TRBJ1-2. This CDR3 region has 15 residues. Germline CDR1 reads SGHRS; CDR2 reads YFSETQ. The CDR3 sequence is CASSLEGGGEYGYTF.

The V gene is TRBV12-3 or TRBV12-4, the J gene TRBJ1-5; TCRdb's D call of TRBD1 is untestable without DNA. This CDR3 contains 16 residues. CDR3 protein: CASSLAGEGAGQPQHF.

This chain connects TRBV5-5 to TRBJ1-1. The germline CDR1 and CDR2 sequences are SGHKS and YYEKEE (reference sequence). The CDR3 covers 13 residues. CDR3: CASSLGYEPEAFF.

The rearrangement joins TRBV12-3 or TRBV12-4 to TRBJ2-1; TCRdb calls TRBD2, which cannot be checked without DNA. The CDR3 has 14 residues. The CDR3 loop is CASNDSGGGDEQFF.

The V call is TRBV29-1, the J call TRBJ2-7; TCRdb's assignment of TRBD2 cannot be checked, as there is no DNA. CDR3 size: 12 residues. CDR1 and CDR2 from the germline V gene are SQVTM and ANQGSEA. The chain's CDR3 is CSVEDPQLGLYF.

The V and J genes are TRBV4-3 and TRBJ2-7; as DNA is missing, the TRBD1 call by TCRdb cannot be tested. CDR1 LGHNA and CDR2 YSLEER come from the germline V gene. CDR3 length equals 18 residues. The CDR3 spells CASSQDIIIRDKTYEQYF.

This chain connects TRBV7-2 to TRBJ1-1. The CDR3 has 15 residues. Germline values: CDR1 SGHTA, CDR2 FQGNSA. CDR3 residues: CASSPSGGFDTEAFF.

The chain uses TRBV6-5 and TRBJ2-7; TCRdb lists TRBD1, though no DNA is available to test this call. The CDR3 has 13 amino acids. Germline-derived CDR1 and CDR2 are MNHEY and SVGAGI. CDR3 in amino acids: CASSYSAGVEQYF.

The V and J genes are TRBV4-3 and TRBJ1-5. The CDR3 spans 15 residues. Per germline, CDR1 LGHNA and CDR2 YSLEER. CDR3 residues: CASSQDHDTAQPQHF.

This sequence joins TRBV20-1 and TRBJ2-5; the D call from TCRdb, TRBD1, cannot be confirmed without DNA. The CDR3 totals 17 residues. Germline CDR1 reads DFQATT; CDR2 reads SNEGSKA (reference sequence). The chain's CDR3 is CSARAVSGAGHQETQYF.

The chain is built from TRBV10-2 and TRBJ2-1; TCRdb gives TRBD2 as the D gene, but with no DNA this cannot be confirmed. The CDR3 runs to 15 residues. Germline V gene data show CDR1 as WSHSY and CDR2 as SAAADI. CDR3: CASSEAEPAGTEQFF.

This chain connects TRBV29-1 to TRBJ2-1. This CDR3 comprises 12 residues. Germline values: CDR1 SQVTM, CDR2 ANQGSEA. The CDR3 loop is CSVHDKYNEQFF.

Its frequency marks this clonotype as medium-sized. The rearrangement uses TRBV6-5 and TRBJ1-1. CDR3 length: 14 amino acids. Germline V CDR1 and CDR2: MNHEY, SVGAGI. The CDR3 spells CASSYRQENTEAFF.

CDR3 sequence: CASSLGSTEQFF. The rearrangement uses TRBV7-9 and TRBJ2-1. Germline CDR1 is SEHNR and CDR2 is FQNEAQ (reference sequence). The CDR3 covers 12 residues.

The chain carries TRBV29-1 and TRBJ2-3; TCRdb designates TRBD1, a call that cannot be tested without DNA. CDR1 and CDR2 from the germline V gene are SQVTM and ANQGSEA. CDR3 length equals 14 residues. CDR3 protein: CSVEIGGVIDTQYF.

The CDR3 reads CAISESSGGGGDEQFF. The chain links TRBV10-3 to TRBJ2-1; TCRdb's D call of TRBD2 is untestable without DNA. The CDR3 totals 16 residues. CDR1 and CDR2 from the germline V gene are ENHRY and SYGVKD.

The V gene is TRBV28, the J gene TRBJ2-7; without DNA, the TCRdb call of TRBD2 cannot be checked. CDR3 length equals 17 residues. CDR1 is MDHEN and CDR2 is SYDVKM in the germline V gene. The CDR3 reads CASSLSGYKREAYEQYF.

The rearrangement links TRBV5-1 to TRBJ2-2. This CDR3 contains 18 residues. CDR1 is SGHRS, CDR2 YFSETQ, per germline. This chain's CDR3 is CASSLALQQPKRSGELFF.

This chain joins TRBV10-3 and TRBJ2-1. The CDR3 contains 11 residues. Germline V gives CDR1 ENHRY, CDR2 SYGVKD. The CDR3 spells CAISESQEQFF.

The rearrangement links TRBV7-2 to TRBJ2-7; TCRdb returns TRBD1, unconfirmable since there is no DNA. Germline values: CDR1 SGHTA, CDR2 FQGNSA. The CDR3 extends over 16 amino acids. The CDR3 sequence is CASSLNAGVSSYEQYF.

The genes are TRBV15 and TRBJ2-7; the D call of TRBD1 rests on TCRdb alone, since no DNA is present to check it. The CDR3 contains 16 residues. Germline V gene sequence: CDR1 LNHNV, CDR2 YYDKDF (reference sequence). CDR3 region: CATSRASGAVSYEQYF.

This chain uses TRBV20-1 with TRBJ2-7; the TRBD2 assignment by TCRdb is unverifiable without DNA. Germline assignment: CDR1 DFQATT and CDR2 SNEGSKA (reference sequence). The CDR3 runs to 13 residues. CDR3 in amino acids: CSARGLAGYEQYF.

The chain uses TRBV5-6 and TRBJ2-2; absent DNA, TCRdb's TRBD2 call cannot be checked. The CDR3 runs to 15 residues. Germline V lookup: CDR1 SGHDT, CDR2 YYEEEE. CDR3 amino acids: CASSPGGGAAGELFF.